This record covers a single TCR beta chain. No antigen is known for it. This entry comes from a study of monozygotic twins with inflammatory bowel disease. Study results and limitations: Among the T cells, different subtypes could not be distinguished.

There are 18 residues in the CDR3. Used for each TCR library was 3500 ng of total RNA. Reanalyzing the 5' RACE reads, TCRdb keeps one entry per CDR3 protein, without DNA. Reported are approximately 140,000 distinct CDR3 sequences; the ten largest clones contain 2.4%. The sequence came from a human donor with ulcerative colitis or Crohn's disease, or a healthy co-twin of an affected twin (not recorded which). The specimen sequenced was blood. The J gene is TRBJ2-1, the V gene TRBV21-1. TRBV21-1 is shown as a pseudogene. CDR3: CASSKGIILDSSYNEQFF.